This TCR beta chain appears in the sequencing data of a study of blood T cell repertoires in COVID-19. Clones were sequenced by immunoSEQ multiplex PCR, and TCRdb holds only the in-frame ones, with some missing. The sample includes about 210,000 clones, about 86% of them seen just once. The sample taken for sequencing was peripheral blood. The clonotype comes from a man aged 50 to 60 with active or convalescent COVID-19.

The CDR3 DNA follows: TGCGCCAGCAGTTTACAGGGTCCCGGGGAGCTGTTTTTT. Amino acid sequence: CASSLQGPGELFF. The rearrangement joins TRBV5-1 to TRBJ2-2; D may be TRBD1 (6 bases). This CDR3 is built from 13 residues. CDR1 is SGHRS and CDR2 is YFSETQ in the germline V gene. Trimming pared 5 bases from V and 6 bases from J, leaving 11 bases between. Looking up the rest from reference TRBV5-1 and TRBJ2-2 gives the full variable domain: KAGVTQTPRYLIKTRGQQVTLSCSPISGHRSVSWYQQTPGQGLQFLFEYFSETQRNKGNFPGRFSGRQFSNSRSEMNVSTLELGDSALYLCASSLQGPGELFFGEGSRLTVL.